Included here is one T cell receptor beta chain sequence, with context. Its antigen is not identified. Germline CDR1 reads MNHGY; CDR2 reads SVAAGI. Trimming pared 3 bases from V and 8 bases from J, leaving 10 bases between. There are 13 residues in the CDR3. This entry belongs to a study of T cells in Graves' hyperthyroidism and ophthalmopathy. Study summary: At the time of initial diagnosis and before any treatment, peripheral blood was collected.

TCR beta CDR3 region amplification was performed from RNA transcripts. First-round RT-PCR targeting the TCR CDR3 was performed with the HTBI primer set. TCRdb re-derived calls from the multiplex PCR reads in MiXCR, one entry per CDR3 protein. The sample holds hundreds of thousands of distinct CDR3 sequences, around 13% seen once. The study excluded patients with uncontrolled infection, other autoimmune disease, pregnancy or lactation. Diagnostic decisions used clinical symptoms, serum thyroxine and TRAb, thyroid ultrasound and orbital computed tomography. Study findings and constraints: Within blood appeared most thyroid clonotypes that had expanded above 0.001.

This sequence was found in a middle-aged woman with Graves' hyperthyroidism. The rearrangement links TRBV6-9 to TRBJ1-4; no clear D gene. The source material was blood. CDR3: CASSYISGEKLFF. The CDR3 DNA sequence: TGTGCCAGCAGTTACATTTCAGGAGAAAAACTGTTTTTT.